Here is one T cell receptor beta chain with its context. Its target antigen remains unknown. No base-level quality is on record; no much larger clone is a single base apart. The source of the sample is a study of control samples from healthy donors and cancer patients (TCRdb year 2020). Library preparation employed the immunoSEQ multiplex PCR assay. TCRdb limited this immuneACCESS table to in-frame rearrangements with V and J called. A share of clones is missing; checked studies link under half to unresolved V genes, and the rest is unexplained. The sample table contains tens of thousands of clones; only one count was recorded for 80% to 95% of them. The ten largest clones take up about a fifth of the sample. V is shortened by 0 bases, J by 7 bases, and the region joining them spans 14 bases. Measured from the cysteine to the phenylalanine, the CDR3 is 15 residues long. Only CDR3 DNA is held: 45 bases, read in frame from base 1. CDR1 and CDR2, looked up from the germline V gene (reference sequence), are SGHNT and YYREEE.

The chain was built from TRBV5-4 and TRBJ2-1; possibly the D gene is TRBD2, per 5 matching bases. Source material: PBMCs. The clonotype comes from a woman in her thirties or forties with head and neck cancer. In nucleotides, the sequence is TGTGCCAGCAGCTTGGGACGGGGTATAACGAATGAGCAGTTCTTC. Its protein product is CASSLGRGITNEQFF.